These 20 T cell receptor beta chains were sequenced from one sample in a study of regulatory T cells in long-lasting Graves disease. Regarding time point: persistent/refractory GD, antithyroid drugs over 5 years with positive TRAb. Researchers made the TCR library from RNA that was extracted from PBMCs. The TCR beta library used iRepertoire HTBI primers with Arm-PCR amplification of CDR3. TCRdb independently ran MiXCR on the multiplex PCR reads; one entry per CDR3 protein. The sample yields 500,000 to 700,000 distinct CDR3 sequences, around 30% seen once. Specimen: peripheral blood mononuclear cells (PBMCs), collected when the disease was refractory, from a patient treated with antithyroid drugs. These receptors all come from a female donor with Graves disease.

This clonotype was picked up a small number of times. V is TRBV12-3 or TRBV12-4 and J is TRBJ2-7, with 7 bases lining up with TRBD2. The trim removed 5 bases at V and 5 bases at J, leaving 9 bases unmatched. The CDR3 loop spans 14 amino acids. CDR3 DNA sequence: TGTGCCAGCAGTCCGGGACTAAGAGACCACGAGCAGTACTTC. This sequence encodes CASSPGLRDHEQYF.

This clonotype came up once. The chain recombines TRBV12-3 or TRBV12-4 with TRBJ1-2; no firm D call. CDR3 length: 13 amino acids. This CDR3 is CTGSLALLAGYTF. The CDR3 bases are TGTACCGGCAGTCTCGCTCTTCTCGCTGGCTACACCTTC.

The V and J genes are TRBV29-1 and TRBJ1-5, with 8 positions matching TRBD1. The germline CDR1 and CDR2 sequences are SQVTM and ANQGSEA. The CDR3 is 13 amino acids. V lost 8 bases, J lost 7 bases, and 10 bases stayed unmatched. The CDR3 DNA sequence: TGCAGCTTCACAGGGGGAAGGGGGCAGCCCCAGCATTTT. It specifies CSFTGGRGQPQHF.

This clonotype has just a few counts. The chain uses TRBV18 and TRBJ2-5; TRBD2 aligns across 8 bases. J gave up 3 bases and V 1 base, and 7 bases lay outside the gene matches. CDR1 is KGHSH and CDR2 is LQKENI in the germline V gene. CDR3 length equals 16 residues. The CDR3 coding sequence is TGTGCCAGCTCACCACTCAGCGGGGGACTCAAAGAGACCCAGTACTTC. It yields the protein CASSPLSGGLKETQYF.

The chain uses TRBV30 and TRBJ1-1; the D is unclear. CDR1 GTSNPN and CDR2 SVGIG come from the germline V gene (reference sequence). This CDR3 has 11 amino acids. The V gene lost 3 bases and the J gene lost 2 bases, with 4 bases spanning the gap. The CDR3 sequence: CAWRPNTEAFF. DNA of the CDR3: TGTGCCTGGAGACCTAACACTGAAGCTTTCTTT. The full variable domain, with the rest looked up from reference TRBV30 and TRBJ1-1, is SQTIHQWPATLVQPVGSPLSLECTVEGTSNPNLYWYRQAAGRGLQLLFYSVGIGQISSEVPQNLSASRPQDRQFILSSKKLLLSDSGFYLCAWRPNTEAFFGQGTRLTVV.

In this sample, this clonotype turned up a few times. The chain is built from TRBV19 and TRBJ1-5; D is unclear. The CDR3 is 14 residues long. Germline lookup yields CDR1 LNHDA and CDR2 SQIVND (reference sequence). The V end was cut by 7 bases, the J end by 4 bases, with 14 bases between. The CDR3 region is CASTETRLNQPQHF. CDR3 in DNA: TGTGCCAGTACCGAGACAAGGTTAAATCAGCCCCAGCATTTT.

There are a few counts of this clonotype. This chain uses TRBV27 with TRBJ2-2, with TRBD2 matching 16 bases. The CDR3 runs to 18 residues. Germline values: CDR1 MNHEY, CDR2 SMNVEV (reference sequence). V shed 4 bases and J 5 bases; nucleotides not matched to a gene: 7. The CDR3 loop is CASSSRGLAGGQTGELFF. CDR3 coding DNA: TGTGCCAGCAGTTCCCGGGGACTAGCGGGAGGGCAAACCGGGGAGCTGTTTTTT.

This rearrangement joins TRBV20-1 to TRBJ2-5, with TRBD2 matching over 11 bases. CDR1 and CDR2 from the germline V gene are DFQATT and SNEGSKA (reference sequence). This CDR3 comprises 19 residues. The V gene end was trimmed by 0 bases and the J gene end by 3 bases; junction bases not matched to a gene: 15. The CDR3 DNA reads TGCAGTGCTAGAGATAGGGGGCTAGCGGGAGGACAGGGAGAAGAGACCCAGTACTTC. Its translation: CSARDRGLAGGQGEETQYF.

This clonotype was detected ten times or more. The chain is built from TRBV6-1 and TRBJ2-7; TRBD1 agrees at 9 bases. The CDR3 is 13 residues long. Per germline, CDR1 MNHNS and CDR2 SASEGT. With 7 bases clipped from V and 3 bases from J, the junction kept 4 bases outside the gene matches. The CDR3 here is CASTGTGLYEQYF. The CDR3 DNA reads TGTGCCAGCACTGGGACAGGGCTCTACGAGCAGTACTTC.

This clonotype was picked up a small number of times. The V gene is TRBV19, the J gene TRBJ2-5; D is possibly TRBD1 or TRBD2 (6 bases each). The germline V and J ends were trimmed by 3 bases and 0 bases, with 14 bases remaining between them. The CDR3 totals 16 residues. Germline V gives CDR1 LNHDA, CDR2 SQIVND (reference sequence). DNA for the CDR3: TGTGCCAGTAGTATCGGGGGCGGACAGAACCAAGAGACCCAGTACTTC. Its translation is CASSIGGGQNQETQYF.

This chain uses TRBV15 with TRBJ1-5, with D perhaps matching TRBD1 (5 bases). V was shortened by 1 base and J by 1 base, with 17 bases between the two germline ends. This CDR3 has 18 amino acids. Germline V gene data show CDR1 as LNHNV and CDR2 as YYDKDF (reference sequence). CDR3 residues: CATSRAWRGDRSNQPQHF. In DNA form, the CDR3 reads TGTGCCACCAGCAGAGCTTGGAGGGGCGATAGGAGCAATCAGCCCCAGCATTTT.

This clonotype was seen a handful of times. The chain has TRBV25-1 and TRBJ2-7; 9 nucleotides match TRBD1. CDR3 length: 15 residues. Trimming removed 4 bases from V and 3 bases from J; junction bases left unmatched: 7. The V gene's germline CDR1 is MGHDK and CDR2 SYGVNS. The CDR3: CASSGSTGGNYEQYF. The DNA of the CDR3 is TGTGCCAGCAGTGGGTCGACAGGGGGTAACTACGAGCAGTACTTC.

Details on this clonotype: A junction boundary mismatches the germline segment, possibly from a read error. The chain is built from TRBV6-2 or TRBV6-3 and TRBJ1-1; no clear D. Germline V gene data show CDR1 as MNHEY and CDR2 as SVGEGT. The length of the CDR3 is 13 residues. CDR3 DNA: TGTGCCAGCAGTGAATCGGTAAACACTGAAGCTTCCTTT. Translation gives CASSESVNTEASF.

This rearrangement joins TRBV5-5 to TRBJ1-2; maybe TRBD1 (6 bases). The CDR3 is made up of 16 amino acids. Trimming took 5 bases from V and 4 from J, leaving 21 bases between them. Per germline, CDR1 SGHKS and CDR2 YYEKEE (reference sequence). CDR3 DNA sequence: TGTGCCAGCAGGCTCGCCGGAGGGGGGGATTTCTATGGCTACACCTTC. This codes for CASRLAGGGDFYGYTF.

This clonotype was seen a single time. J is TRBJ2-3 and V is TRBV28; D is possibly TRBD1 (6 bases). The CDR3 contains 15 residues. With 5 bases removed from V and 0 bases from J, the gap between germline ends came to 12 bases. The germline V gene encodes CDR1 MDHEN and CDR2 SYDVKM. This CDR3 is CASSGTNLSTDTQYF. The CDR3 DNA is TGTGCCAGCAGTGGGACAAACCTTAGCACAGATACGCAGTATTTT.

There are a few counts of this clonotype. This chain connects TRBV29-1 to TRBJ2-3; D possibly uses TRBD1 or TRBD2 (7 bases each). CDR3 length equals 14 residues. Germline V CDR1 and CDR2: SQVTM, ANQGSEA. V gave up 1 base and J gave up 6 bases, with 14 bases separating them. The CDR3 bases are TGCAGCGTTGAAGTTGGCAGGGGGGGGGATACGCAGTATTTT. Amino acid sequence: CSVEVGRGGDTQYF.

This clonotype was picked up many times. The rearrangement links TRBV12-3 or TRBV12-4 to TRBJ1-5; D is perhaps TRBD1 (5 bases). V was shortened by 6 bases and J by 3 bases, with 18 bases between the two germline ends. The CDR3 loop spans 16 amino acids. CDR3 in DNA: TGTGCCAGCAGACTCGACACGGGGACGACCAATCAGCCCCAGCATTTT. The encoded protein is CASRLDTGTTNQPQHF.

This clonotype came up a few times. CDR3: CSANTPTAGAWETQYF. The CDR3 bases are TGCAGTGCTAATACACCCACGGCGGGAGCCTGGGAGACCCAGTACTTC. The chain recombines TRBV20-1 with TRBJ2-5, with 7 bases that match TRBD2. V dropped 4 bases and J dropped 5; count of bases not matched to a gene: 16. CDR1 and CDR2 from the germline V gene are DFQATT and SNEGSKA (reference sequence). The CDR3 is made up of 16 amino acids.

The chain uses TRBV20-1 and TRBJ2-7; 11 nucleotides align to TRBD2. V was pared by 6 bases and J by 6 bases, with 4 bases of the junction left unmatched. The CDR3 is made up of 12 amino acids. CDR1 is DFQATT and CDR2 is SNEGSKA in the germline V gene (reference sequence). CDR3 nucleotides: TGCAGTGCGCCCGGACTAGCGGGCGAGCAGTACTTC. The encoded protein is CSAPGLAGEQYF.

This clonotype came up many times. This rearrangement joins TRBV11-2 to TRBJ2-5; a possible D gene is TRBD2 (7 bases). V was shortened by 1 base and J by 2 bases, with 11 bases between the two germline ends. This CDR3 contains 15 residues. The germline gives CDR1 SGHAT, CDR2 FQNNGV. CDR3 in DNA: TGTGCCAGCAGCTTAGGGGGAGGGGGACAAGAGACCCAGTACTTC. Translation: CASSLGGGGQETQYF.